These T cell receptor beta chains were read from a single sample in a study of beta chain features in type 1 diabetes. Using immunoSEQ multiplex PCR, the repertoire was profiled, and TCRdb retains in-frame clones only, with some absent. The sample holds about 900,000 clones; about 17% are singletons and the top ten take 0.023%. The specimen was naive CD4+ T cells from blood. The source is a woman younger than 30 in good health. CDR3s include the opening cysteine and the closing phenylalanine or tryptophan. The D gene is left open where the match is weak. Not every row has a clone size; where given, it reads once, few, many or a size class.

CDR3: CASSSRDWGTSGTDEQFF
DNA: TGTGCCAGCAGCTCCCGGGATTGGGGGACTAGCGGGACGGATGAGCAGTTCTTC
J: TRBJ2-1
size: .
V: TRBV7-9
length: 18
D: TRBD2

CDR3: CASKTGLGANTGELFF
DNA: TGTGCCAGCAAGACAGGGTTAGGAGCGAACACCGGGGAGCTGTTTTTT
J: TRBJ2-2
size: .
V: TRBV2
length: 16
D: TRBD1

CDR3: CASSTTGNSNQPQHF
DNA: TGTGCCAGTAGTACGACAGGAAATAGCAATCAGCCCCAGCATTTT
J: TRBJ1-5
size: .
V: TRBV19
length: 15
D: .

CDR3: CASSAGRSGDNEQFF
DNA: TGTGCCAGCAGCGCAGGCCGAAGCGGGGACAATGAGCAGTTCTTC
J: TRBJ2-1
size: few
V: TRBV9
length: 15
D: TRBD2

CDR3: CAIKVQGGSLVEQFF
DNA: TGTGCCATCAAAGTACAGGGAGGGTCTTTGGTAGAGCAGTTCTTC
J: TRBJ2-1
size: .
V: TRBV10-3
length: 15
D: .

CDR3: CASSGGRVETQYF
DNA: TGCGCCAGCAGCGGCGGGAGGGTGGAGACCCAGTACTTC
J: TRBJ2-5
size: .
V: TRBV10-2
length: 13
D: TRBD2

CDR3: CASSVRRDSRGETQYF
DNA: TGTGCCAGCAGTGTTAGGCGGGACTCCCGTGGGGAGACCCAGTACTTC
J: TRBJ2-5
size: .
V: TRBV6-1
length: 16
D: .

CDR3: CASSLVQGAREAFF
DNA: TGTGCCAGCAGTTTGGTACAGGGGGCTCGGGAAGCTTTCTTT
J: TRBJ1-1
size: few
V: TRBV28
length: 14
D: TRBD1

CDR3: CASSIRASGMQETQYF
DNA: TGTGCCAGTAGTATCAGAGCTAGCGGGATGCAAGAGACCCAGTACTTC
J: TRBJ2-5
size: .
V: TRBV19
length: 16
D: TRBD2

CDR3: CASSVSGTGIYNEQFF
DNA: TGTGCCAGCAGCGTATCAGGGACAGGGATATACAATGAGCAGTTCTTC
J: TRBJ2-1
size: .
V: TRBV9
length: 16
D: TRBD1

CDR3: CASSFTSGALGETQYF
DNA: TGCGCCAGCAGCTTCACTAGCGGGGCCTTGGGAGAGACCCAGTACTTC
J: TRBJ2-5
size: .
V: TRBV5-1
length: 16
D: TRBD2

CDR3: CASRNEAGETGEVGELFF
DNA: TGCGCCAGCAGAAACGAGGCGGGGGAAACAGGGGAGGTCGGGGAGCTGTTTTTT
J: TRBJ2-2
size: .
V: TRBV10-1
length: 18
D: .

CDR3: CASSQAVLGTADAYEQYF
DNA: TGCGCCAGCAGCCAAGCCGTCCTGGGGACAGCCGATGCCTACGAGCAGTACTTC
J: TRBJ2-7
size: .
V: TRBV4-3
length: 18
D: TRBD1

CDR3: CSVGDSSHEQYF
DNA: TGCAGCGTTGGAGACAGTAGCCACGAGCAGTACTTC
J: TRBJ2-7
size: few
V: TRBV29-1
length: 12
D: .

CDR3: CASSDRVGKGYTF
DNA: TGTGCCAGCAGCGACCGGGTGGGAAAAGGCTACACCTTC
J: TRBJ1-2
size: few
V: TRBV7-6
length: 13
D: .

CDR3: CASSGAVYSNQPQHF
DNA: TGTGCCAGCAGTGGGGCAGTTTATAGCAATCAGCCCCAGCATTTT
J: TRBJ1-5
size: few
V: TRBV2
length: 15
D: .

CDR3: CASSLGWSYNEQFF
DNA: TGTGCCAGCAGCTTGGGTTGGTCCTACAATGAGCAGTTCTTC
J: TRBJ2-1
size: few
V: TRBV7-2
length: 14
D: .

CDR3: CASSPNRVSEAFF
DNA: TGTGCCAGCTCACCGAACAGGGTGTCTGAAGCTTTCTTT
J: TRBJ1-1
size: few
V: TRBV18
length: 13
D: .

CDR3: CASSLDLAGNYNEQFF
DNA: TGTGCCAGCAGCTTGGATCTAGCGGGAAACTACAATGAGCAGTTCTTC
J: TRBJ2-1
size: .
V: TRBV5-4
length: 16
D: TRBD2

CDR3: CASSGLQGVGQPQHF
DNA: TGTGCCAGCAGTGGTTTACAGGGGGTTGGTCAGCCCCAGCATTTT
J: TRBJ1-5
size: few
V: TRBV2
length: 15
D: TRBD1

CDR3: CASSQDRDTEAFF
DNA: TGTGCCAGCAGCCAAGATAGGGACACTGAAGCTTTCTTT
J: TRBJ1-1
size: few
V: TRBV14
length: 13
D: .

CDR3: CASSDRGNEKLFF
DNA: TGTGCCAGCAGCGACAGGGGTAATGAAAAACTGTTTTTT
J: TRBJ1-4
size: few
V: TRBV6-6
length: 13
D: TRBD1

CDR3: CASRGRPTEAFF
DNA: TGTGCCAGCAGAGGTAGGCCCACTGAAGCTTTCTTT
J: TRBJ1-1
size: few
V: TRBV28
length: 12
D: .

CDR3: CASSSSLRDLPRTQYF
DNA: TGTGCCAGCAGCTCCTCCTTGCGGGACCTTCCGAGGACCCAGTACTTC
J: TRBJ2-5
size: .
V: TRBV7-9
length: 16
D: .

CDR3: CASSPKHGGGSTEAFF
DNA: TGTGCCAGCAGCCCCAAACATGGGGGTGGTAGCACTGAAGCTTTCTTT
J: TRBJ1-1
size: .
V: TRBV7-3
length: 16
D: .

CDR3: CASSPDINYGYTF
DNA: TGTGCCAGCAGCCCGGACATTAACTATGGCTACACCTTC
J: TRBJ1-2
size: few
V: TRBV7-2
length: 13
D: .

CDR3: CASSVGAKDTQYF
DNA: TGTGCCAGCAGCGTCGGAGCGAAAGATACGCAGTATTTT
J: TRBJ2-3
size: .
V: TRBV9
length: 13
D: .

CDR3: CASSPMASGYTGELFF
DNA: TGTGCCAGCTCACCAATGGCTAGCGGGTACACCGGGGAGCTGTTTTTT
J: TRBJ2-2
size: few
V: TRBV18
length: 16
D: TRBD2

CDR3: CASSQIGQALYGYTF
DNA: TGCGCCAGCAGCCAAATAGGACAGGCACTCTATGGCTACACCTTC
J: TRBJ1-2
size: few
V: TRBV4-3
length: 15
D: TRBD1

CDR3: CASSSGRDAEQFF
DNA: TGTGCCAGCAGTTCGGGCAGGGACGCCGAGCAGTTCTTC
J: TRBJ2-1
size: few
V: TRBV28
length: 13
D: .

CDR3: CSAGNYEQYF
DNA: TGCAGTGCCGGGAATTACGAGCAGTACTTC
J: TRBJ2-7
size: few
V: TRBV20-1
length: 10
D: .

CDR3: CASTPLAGANYGYTF
DNA: TGTGCCAGCACGCCTTTGGCGGGGGCCAACTATGGCTACACCTTC
J: TRBJ1-2
size: .
V: TRBV19
length: 15
D: .

CDR3: CASSFSGGAGYEQYF
DNA: TGTGCCAGCAGCTTCAGCGGAGGGGCCGGCTACGAGCAGTACTTC
J: TRBJ2-7
size: .
V: TRBV11-2
length: 15
D: .

CDR3: CASSVYSGNTIYF
DNA: TGTGCCAGCAGCGTGTACTCTGGAAACACCATATATTTT
J: TRBJ1-3
size: .
V: TRBV9
length: 13
D: .

CDR3: CASSPAGTSGSDEQFF
DNA: TGTGCCAGCTCACCAGCCGGGACTAGCGGGAGCGATGAGCAGTTCTTC
J: TRBJ2-1
size: .
V: TRBV18
length: 16
D: TRBD2

CDR3: CAIARGNTEAFF
DNA: TGTGCCATCGCCAGGGGGAACACTGAAGCTTTCTTT
J: TRBJ1-1
size: few
V: TRBV10-3
length: 12
D: .

CDR3: CASSLDGLAGLNIQYF
DNA: TGTGCCAGCAGCTTAGATGGACTAGCGGGCCTAAACATTCAGTACTTC
J: TRBJ2-4
size: few
V: TRBV11-2
length: 16
D: TRBD2

CDR3: CASGSDMSDTQYF
DNA: TGTGCCAGCGGCTCGGATATGAGCGATACGCAGTATTTT
J: TRBJ2-3
size: .
V: TRBV7-9
length: 13
D: .

CDR3: CASSLTSFPYEQYF
DNA: TGTGCCAGCAGCTTAACTAGTTTCCCCTACGAGCAGTACTTC
J: TRBJ2-7
size: .
V: TRBV9
length: 14
D: .

CDR3: CASRRGLAGVHEQYF
DNA: TGTGCCAGCAGGAGGGGACTAGCGGGAGTCCACGAGCAGTACTTC
J: TRBJ2-7
size: once
V: TRBV5-4
length: 15
D: TRBD2

CDR3: CASKKDSGDTDTQYF
DNA: TGCGCCAGCAAAAAAGACAGTGGTGACACAGATACGCAGTATTTT
J: TRBJ2-3
size: .
V: TRBV5-1
length: 15
D: .

CDR3: CASSLSGATSYEQYF
DNA: TGTGCCAGCAGCTTATCCGGGGCCACCTCCTACGAGCAGTACTTC
J: TRBJ2-7
size: few
V: TRBV7-3
length: 15
D: .

CDR3: CATSRTGTGNTEAFF
DNA: TGTGCCACCAGCCGGACCGGGACAGGGAACACTGAAGCTTTCTTT
J: TRBJ1-1
size: .
V: TRBV15
length: 15
D: TRBD1

CDR3: CASNTGTVTYEQYF
DNA: TGTGCCAGCAACACCGGGACGGTAACCTACGAGCAGTACTTC
J: TRBJ2-7
size: few
V: TRBV28
length: 14
D: .

CDR3: CASSIYSLNQPQHF
DNA: TGTGCCAGTAGTATTTACAGTCTCAATCAGCCCCAGCATTTT
J: TRBJ1-5
size: .
V: TRBV19
length: 14
D: .